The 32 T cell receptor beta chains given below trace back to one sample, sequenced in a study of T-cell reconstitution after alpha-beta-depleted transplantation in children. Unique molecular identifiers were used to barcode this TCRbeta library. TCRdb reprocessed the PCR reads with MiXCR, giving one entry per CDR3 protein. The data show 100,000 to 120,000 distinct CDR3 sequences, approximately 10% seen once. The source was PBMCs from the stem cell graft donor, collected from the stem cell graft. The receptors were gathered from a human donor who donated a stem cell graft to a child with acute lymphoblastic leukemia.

CDR3 nucleotide sequence: TGTGCCAGCTCACCATCCCGGGTAGGGCTGTTCTTC. It encodes CASSPSRVGLFF. This chain joins TRBV18 and TRBJ2-1; D remains unclear. CDR3 length: 12 residues. Trimming took off 2 bases at V and 15 bases at J, with 14 bases between the two ends. Germline lookup yields CDR1 KGHSH and CDR2 LQKENI.

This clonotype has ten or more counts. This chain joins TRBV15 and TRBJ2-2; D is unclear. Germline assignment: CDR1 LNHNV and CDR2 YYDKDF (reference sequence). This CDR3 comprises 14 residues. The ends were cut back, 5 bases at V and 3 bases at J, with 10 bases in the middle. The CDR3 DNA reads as TGTGCCACCAGCCACCTGCCCGACACCGGGGAGCTGTTTTTT. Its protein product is CATSHLPDTGELFF.

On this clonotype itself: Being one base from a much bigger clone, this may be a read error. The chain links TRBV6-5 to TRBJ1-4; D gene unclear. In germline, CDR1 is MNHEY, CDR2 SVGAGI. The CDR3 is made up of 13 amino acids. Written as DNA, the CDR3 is TGTGCCAGCACTTACCAACACGGGGAAAAACTGTTTTTT. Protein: CASTYQHGEKLFF.

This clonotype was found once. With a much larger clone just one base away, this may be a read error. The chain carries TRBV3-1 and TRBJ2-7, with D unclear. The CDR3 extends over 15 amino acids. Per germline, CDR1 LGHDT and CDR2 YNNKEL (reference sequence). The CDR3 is CASTQDAVPAYEQYF. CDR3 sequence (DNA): TGTGCCAGCACCCAAGATGCAGTGCCGGCCTACGAGCAGTACTTC.

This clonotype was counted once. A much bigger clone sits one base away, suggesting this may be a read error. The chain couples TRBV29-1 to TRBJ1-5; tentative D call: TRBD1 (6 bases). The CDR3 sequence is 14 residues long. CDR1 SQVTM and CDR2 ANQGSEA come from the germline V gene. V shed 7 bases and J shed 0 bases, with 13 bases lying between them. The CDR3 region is CSEIDRSSNQPQHF. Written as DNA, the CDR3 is TGCAGCGAAATTGACAGGAGTAGCAATCAGCCCCAGCATTTT.

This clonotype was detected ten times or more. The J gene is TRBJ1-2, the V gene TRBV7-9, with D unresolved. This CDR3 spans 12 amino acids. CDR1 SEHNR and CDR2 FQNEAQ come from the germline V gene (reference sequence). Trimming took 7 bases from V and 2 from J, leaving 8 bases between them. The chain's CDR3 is CASTLSNYGYTF. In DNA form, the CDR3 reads TGTGCCAGCACCCTATCGAACTATGGCTACACCTTC.

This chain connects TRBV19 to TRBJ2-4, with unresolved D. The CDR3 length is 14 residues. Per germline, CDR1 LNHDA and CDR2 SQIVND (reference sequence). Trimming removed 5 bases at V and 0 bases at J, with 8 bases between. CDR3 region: CASSPLRAKNIQYF. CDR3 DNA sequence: TGTGCCAGTAGTCCTCTTCGAGCCAAAAACATTCAGTACTTC. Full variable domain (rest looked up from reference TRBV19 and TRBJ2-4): DGGITQSPKYLFRKEGQNVTLSCEQNLNHDAMYWYRQDPGQGLRLIYYSQIVNDFQKGDIAEGYSVSREKKESFPLTVTSAQKNPTAFYLCASSPLRAKNIQYFGAGTRLSVL.

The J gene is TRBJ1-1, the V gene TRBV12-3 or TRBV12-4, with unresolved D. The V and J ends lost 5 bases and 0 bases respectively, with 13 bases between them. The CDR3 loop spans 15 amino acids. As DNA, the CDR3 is TGTGCCAGCAGTGGGTCATTTGGAGTGAACACTGAAGCTTTCTTT. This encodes CASSGSFGVNTEAFF.

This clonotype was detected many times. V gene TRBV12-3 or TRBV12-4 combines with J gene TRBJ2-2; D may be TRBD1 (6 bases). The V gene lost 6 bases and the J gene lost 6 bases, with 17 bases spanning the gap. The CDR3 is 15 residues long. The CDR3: CASRLTGLASGELFF. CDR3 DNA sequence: TGTGCCAGCAGACTCACAGGGTTAGCGTCCGGGGAGCTGTTTTTT.

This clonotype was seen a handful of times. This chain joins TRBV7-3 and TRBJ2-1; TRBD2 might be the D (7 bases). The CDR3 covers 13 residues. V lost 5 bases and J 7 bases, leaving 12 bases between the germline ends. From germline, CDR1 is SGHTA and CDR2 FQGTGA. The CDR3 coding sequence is TGTGCCAGCAGCCCCAAGGGGGGGAATGAGCAGTTCTTC. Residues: CASSPKGGNEQFF.

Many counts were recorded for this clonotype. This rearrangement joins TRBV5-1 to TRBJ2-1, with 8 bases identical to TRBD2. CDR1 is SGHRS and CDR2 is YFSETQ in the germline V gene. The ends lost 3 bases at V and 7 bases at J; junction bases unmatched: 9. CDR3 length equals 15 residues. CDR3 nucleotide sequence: TGCGCCAGCAGCTCTGTTGCGGGGGGCGTTAATGAGCAGTTCTTC. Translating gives CASSSVAGGVNEQFF.

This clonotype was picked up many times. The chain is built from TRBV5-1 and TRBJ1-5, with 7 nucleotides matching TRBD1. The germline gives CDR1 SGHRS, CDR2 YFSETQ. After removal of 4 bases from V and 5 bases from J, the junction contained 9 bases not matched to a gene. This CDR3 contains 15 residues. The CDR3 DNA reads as TGCGCCAGCAGCCCGGGGGACAGCCTTTATCAGCCCCAGCATTTT. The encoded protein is CASSPGDSLYQPQHF.

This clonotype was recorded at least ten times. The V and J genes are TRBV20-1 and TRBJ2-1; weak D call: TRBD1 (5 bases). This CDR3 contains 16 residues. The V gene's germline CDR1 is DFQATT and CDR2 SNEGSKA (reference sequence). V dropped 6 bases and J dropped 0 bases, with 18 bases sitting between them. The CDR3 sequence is CSATASDRGSYNEQFF. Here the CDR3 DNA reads TGCAGTGCAACGGCTAGTGATAGGGGCTCCTACAATGAGCAGTTCTTC.

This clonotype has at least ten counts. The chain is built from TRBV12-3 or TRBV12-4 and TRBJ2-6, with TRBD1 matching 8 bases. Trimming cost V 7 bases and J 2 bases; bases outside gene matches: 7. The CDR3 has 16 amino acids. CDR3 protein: CASKFQGAPGANVLTF. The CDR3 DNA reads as TGTGCCAGCAAGTTTCAGGGGGCTCCTGGGGCCAACGTCCTGACTTTC.

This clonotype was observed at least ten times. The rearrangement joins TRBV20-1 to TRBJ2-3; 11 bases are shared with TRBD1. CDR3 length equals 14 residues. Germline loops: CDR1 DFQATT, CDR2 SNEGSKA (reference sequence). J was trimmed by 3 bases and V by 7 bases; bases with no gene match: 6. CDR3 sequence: CSVSRDRGTDTQYF. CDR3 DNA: TGCAGTGTTTCCCGGGACAGGGGGACAGATACGCAGTATTTT.

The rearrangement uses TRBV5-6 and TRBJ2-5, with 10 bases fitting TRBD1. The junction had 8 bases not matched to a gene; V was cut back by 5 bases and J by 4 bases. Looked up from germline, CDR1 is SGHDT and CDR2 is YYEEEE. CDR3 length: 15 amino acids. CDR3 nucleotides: TGTGCCAGCAGTCTCCGGGACAGGGGAGGAGAGACCCAGTACTTC. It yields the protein CASSLRDRGGETQYF.

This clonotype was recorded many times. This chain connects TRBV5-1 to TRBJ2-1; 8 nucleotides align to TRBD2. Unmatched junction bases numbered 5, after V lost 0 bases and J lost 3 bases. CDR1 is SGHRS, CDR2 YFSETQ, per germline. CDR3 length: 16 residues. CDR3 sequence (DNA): TGCGCCAGCAGCTTGGCCGATACTAGCGGCTACAATGAGCAGTTCTTC. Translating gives CASSLADTSGYNEQFF.

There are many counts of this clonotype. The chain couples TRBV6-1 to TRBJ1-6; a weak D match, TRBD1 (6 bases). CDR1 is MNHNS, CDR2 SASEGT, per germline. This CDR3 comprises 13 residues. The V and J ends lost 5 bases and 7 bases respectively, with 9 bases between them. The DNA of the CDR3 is TGTGCCAGCAGTAGAACAGGGAATTCACCCCTCCACTTT. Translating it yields CASSRTGNSPLHF.

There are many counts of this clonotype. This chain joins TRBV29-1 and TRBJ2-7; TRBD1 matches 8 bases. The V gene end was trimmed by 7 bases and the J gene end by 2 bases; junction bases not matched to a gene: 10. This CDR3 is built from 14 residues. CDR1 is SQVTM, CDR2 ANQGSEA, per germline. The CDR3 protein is CSAKTGALTYEQYF. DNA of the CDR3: TGCAGCGCCAAGACAGGGGCCTTAACCTACGAGCAGTACTTC.

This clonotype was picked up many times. The CDR3 here is CASKTGQGRSGTEAFF. CDR3 nucleotide sequence: TGCGCCAGCAAGACCGGACAGGGGAGGTCAGGCACTGAAGCTTTCTTT. This chain links TRBV5-1 with TRBJ1-1; TRBD1 matches 9 bases. In germline, CDR1 is SGHRS, CDR2 YFSETQ. This CDR3 has 16 residues. V dropped 6 bases and J dropped 4; count of bases not matched to a gene: 13.

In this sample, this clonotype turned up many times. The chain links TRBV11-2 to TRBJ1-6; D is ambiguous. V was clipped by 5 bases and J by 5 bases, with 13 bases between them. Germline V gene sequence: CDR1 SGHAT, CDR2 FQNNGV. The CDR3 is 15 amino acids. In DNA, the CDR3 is TGTGCCAGCAGCCCCCGGGCCATGAATAATTCACCCCTCCACTTT. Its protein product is CASSPRAMNNSPLHF. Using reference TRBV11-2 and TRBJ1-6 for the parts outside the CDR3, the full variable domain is EAGVAQSPRYKIIEKRQSVAFWCNPISGHATLYWYQQILGQGPKLLIQFQNNGVVDDSQLPKDRFSAERLKGVDSTLKIQPAKLEDSAVYLCASSPRAMNNSPLHFGNGTRLTVT.

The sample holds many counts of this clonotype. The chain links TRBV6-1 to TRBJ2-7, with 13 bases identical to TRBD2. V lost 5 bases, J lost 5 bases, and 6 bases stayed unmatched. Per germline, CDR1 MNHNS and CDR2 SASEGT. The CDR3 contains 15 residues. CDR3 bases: TGTGCCAGCAGTACCCGGACTAGCGGGGGAAACGAGCAGTACTTC. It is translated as CASSTRTSGGNEQYF.

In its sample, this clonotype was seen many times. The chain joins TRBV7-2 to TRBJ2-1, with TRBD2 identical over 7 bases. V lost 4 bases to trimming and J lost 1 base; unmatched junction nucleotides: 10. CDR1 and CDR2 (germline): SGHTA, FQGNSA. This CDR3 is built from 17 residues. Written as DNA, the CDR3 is TGTGCCAGCAGCTCCGTTCGACGAGCGGGATCCTACAATGAGCAGTTCTTC. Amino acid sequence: CASSSVRRAGSYNEQFF.

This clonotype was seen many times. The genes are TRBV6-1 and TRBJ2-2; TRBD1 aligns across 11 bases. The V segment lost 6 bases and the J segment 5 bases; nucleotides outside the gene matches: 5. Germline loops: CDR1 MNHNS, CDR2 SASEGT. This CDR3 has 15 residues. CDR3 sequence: CASRGTGGRTGELFF. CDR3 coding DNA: TGTGCCAGCAGGGGGACAGGGGGACGGACCGGGGAGCTGTTTTTT.

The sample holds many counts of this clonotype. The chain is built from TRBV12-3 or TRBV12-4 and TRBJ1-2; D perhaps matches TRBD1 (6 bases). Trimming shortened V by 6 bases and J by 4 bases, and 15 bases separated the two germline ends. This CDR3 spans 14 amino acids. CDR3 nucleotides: TGTGCCAGCAGCTCCTACAGGGAAACCTATGGCTACACCTTC. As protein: CASSSYRETYGYTF.

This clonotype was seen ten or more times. The CDR3: CASSFGGPETQYF. In DNA, the CDR3 is TGTGCCAGCAGTTTCGGGGGGCCGGAGACCCAGTACTTC. The genes are TRBV12-3 or TRBV12-4 and TRBJ2-5, with D possibly TRBD2 on 7 matching bases. The CDR3 runs 13 residues. V was cut by 3 bases and J by 5 bases, with 10 bases left in between.

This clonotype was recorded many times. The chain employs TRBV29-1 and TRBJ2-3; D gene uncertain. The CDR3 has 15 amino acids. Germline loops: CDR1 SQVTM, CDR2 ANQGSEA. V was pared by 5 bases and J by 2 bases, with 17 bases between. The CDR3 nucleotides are TGCAGCGTTCATCGCACAGCTTCATCCACAGATACGCAGTATTTT. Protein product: CSVHRTASSTDTQYF.

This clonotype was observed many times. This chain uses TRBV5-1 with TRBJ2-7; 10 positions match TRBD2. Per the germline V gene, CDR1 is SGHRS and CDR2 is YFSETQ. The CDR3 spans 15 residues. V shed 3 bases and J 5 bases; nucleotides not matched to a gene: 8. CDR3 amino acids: CASSSVAGGGHEQYF. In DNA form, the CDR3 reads TGCGCCAGCAGCTCTGTAGCGGGAGGAGGGCACGAGCAGTACTTC.

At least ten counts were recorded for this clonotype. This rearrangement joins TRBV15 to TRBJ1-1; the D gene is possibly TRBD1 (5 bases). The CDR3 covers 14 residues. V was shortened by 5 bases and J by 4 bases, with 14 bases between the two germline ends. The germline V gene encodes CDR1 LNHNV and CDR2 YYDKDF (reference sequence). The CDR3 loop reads CATSLKLQGTEAFF. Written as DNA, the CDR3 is TGTGCCACCAGCCTTAAACTGCAGGGCACTGAAGCTTTCTTT.

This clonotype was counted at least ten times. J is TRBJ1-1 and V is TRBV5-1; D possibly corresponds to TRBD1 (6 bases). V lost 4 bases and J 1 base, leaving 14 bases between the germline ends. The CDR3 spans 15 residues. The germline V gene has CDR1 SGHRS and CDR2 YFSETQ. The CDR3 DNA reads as TGCGCCAGCAGCCCTGGGGACATTCGGAACACTGAAGCTTTCTTT. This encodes CASSPGDIRNTEAFF.

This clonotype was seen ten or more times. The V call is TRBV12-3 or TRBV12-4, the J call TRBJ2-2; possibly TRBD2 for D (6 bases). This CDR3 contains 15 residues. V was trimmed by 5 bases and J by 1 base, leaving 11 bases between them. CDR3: CASSPPGGNTGELFF. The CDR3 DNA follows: TGTGCCAGCAGTCCCCCCGGGGGGAACACCGGGGAGCTGTTTTTT.

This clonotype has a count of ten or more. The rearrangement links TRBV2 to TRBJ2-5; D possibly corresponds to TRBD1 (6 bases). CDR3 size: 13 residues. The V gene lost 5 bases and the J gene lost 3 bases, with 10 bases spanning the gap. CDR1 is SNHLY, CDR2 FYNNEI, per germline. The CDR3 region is CASSRTDEETQYF. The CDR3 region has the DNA TGTGCCAGCAGTCGGACAGACGAAGAGACCCAGTACTTC.